This T cell receptor beta chain was identified during a study of blood T cell repertoires in COVID-19. Clones were read by immunoSEQ multiplex PCR, and TCRdb kept only the in-frame ones, dropping some. Of roughly 230,000 clones in the sample, about 86% were seen once. The CDR3 is made up of 15 amino acids. The germline CDR1 and CDR2 sequences are SGHTA and FQGTGA. V was trimmed by 2 bases and J by 10 bases, leaving 18 bases between them. This receptor was obtained from a man aged 35 to 55 with active or convalescent COVID-19. The sample comprised peripheral blood. The genes are TRBV7-3 and TRBJ2-1, with D perhaps matching TRBD1 (6 bases). CDR3 bases: TGTGCCAGCAGCTTACGTGGCAGGGGCGGGCCGGAGCAGTTCTTC. Encoded protein: CASSLRGRGGPEQFF.